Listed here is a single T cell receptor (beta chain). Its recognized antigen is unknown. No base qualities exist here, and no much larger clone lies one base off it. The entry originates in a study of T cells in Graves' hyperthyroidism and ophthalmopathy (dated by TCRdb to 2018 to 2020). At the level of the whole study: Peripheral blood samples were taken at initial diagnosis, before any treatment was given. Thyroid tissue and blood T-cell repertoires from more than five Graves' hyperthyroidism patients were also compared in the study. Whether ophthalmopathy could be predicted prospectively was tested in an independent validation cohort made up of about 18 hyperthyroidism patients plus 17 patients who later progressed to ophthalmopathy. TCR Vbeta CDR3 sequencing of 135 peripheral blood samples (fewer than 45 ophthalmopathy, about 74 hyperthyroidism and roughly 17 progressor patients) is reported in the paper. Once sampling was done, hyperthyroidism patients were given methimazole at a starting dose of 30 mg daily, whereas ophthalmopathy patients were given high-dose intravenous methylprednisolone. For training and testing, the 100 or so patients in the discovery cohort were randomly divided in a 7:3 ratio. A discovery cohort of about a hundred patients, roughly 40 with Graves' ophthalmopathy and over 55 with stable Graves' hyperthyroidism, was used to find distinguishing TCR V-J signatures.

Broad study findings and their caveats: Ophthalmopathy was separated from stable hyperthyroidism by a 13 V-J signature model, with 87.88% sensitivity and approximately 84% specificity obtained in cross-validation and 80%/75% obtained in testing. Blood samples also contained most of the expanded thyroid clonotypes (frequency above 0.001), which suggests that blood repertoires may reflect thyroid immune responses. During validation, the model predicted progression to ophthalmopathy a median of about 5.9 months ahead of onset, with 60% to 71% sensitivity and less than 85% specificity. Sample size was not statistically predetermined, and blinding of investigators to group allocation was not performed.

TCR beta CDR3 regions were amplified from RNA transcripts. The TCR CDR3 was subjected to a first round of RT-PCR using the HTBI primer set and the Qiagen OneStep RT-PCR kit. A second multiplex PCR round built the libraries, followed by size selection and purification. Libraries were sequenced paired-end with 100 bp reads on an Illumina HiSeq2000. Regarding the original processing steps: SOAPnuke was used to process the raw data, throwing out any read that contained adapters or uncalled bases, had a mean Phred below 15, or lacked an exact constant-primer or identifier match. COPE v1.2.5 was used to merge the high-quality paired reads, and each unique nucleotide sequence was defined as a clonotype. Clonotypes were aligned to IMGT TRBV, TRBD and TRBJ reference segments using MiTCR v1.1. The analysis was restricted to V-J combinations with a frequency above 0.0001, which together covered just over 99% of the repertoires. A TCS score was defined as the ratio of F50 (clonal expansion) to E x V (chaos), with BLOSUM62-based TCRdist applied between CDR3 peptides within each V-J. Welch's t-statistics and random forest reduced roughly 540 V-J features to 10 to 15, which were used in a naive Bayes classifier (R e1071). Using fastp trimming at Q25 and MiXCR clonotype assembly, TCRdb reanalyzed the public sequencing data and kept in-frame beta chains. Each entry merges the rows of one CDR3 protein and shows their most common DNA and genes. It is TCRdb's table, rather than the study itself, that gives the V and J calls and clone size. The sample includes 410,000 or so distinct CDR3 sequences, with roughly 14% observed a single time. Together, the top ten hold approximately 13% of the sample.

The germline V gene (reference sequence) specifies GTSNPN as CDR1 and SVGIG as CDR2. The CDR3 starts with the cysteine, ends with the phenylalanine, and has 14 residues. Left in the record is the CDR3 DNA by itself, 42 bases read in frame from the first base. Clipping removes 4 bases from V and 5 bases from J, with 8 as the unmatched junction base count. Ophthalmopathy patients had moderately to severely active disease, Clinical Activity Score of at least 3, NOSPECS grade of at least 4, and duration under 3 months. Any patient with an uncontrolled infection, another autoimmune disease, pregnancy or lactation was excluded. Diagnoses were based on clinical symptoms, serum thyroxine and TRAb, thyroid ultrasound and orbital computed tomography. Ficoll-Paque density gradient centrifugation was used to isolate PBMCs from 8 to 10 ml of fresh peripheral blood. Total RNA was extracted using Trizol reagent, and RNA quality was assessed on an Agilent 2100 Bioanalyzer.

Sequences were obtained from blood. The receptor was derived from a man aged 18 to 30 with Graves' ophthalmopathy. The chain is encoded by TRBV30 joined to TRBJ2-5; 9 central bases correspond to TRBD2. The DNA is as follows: TGTGCCTGGATTGAGATAGCGGGAGAGGAGACCCAGTACTTC. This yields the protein CAWIEIAGEETQYF.